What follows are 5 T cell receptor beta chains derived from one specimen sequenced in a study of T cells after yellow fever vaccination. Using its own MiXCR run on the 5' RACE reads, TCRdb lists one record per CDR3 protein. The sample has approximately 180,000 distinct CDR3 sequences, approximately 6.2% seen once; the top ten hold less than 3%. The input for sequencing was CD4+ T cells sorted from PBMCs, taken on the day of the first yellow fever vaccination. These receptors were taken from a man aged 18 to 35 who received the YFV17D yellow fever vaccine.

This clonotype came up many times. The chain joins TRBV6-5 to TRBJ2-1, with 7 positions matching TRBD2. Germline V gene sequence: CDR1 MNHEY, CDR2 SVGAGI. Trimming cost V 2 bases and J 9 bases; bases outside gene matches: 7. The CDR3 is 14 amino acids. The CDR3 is CASSYAAGVGEQFF. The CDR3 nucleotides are TGTGCCAGCAGTTACGCGGCGGGGGTCGGTGAGCAGTTCTTC.

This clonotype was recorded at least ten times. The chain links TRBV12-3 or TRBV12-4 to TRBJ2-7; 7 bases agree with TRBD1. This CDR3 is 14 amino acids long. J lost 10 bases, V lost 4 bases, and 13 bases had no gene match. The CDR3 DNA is TGTGCCAGCAGTTCAGAGGGGGCCGAATTTTACCAGTACTTC. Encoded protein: CASSSEGAEFYQYF.

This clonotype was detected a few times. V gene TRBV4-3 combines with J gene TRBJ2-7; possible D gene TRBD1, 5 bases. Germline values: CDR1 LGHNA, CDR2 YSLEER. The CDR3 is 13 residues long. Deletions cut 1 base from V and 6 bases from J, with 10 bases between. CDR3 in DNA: TGCGCCAGCAGCCAAGTTCAGGGTGGCGAGCAGTACGTC. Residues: CASSQVQGGEQYV.

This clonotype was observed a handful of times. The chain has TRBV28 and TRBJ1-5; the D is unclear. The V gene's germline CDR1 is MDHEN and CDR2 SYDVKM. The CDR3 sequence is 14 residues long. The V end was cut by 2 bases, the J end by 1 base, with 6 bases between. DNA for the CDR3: TGTGCCAGCAGTTTAGTTTGGAGCAATCAGCCCCAGCATTTT. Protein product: CASSLVWSNQPQHF.

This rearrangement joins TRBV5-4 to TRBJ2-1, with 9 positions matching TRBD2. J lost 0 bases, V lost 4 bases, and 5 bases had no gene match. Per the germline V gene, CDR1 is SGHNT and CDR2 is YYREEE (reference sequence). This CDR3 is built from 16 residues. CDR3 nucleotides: TGTGCCAGCAGCGTCCTACTAGCGGGCTCCTACAATGAGCAGTTCTTC. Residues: CASSVLLAGSYNEQFF.